This T cell receptor beta chain was sequenced for a study of CD8+ T cells in alopecia areata. In the study overall: Each of the treated patients was given oral tofacitinib, 5 to 10 mg twice daily, for moderate-to-severe alopecia areata.

cDNA reverse transcribed from extracted RNA served as the sequencing template. The method was immunoSEQ multiplex PCR; TCRdb's version includes in-frame clones alone and lacks a portion of them. The data hold about 200,000 clones, with roughly two fifths observed a single time. Study observations and caveats: Many expanded lesional clones remained in scalp and blood on tofacitinib. Scalp sample data also include resident alphabeta T cells from normal skin.

From germline, CDR1 is SGHTA and CDR2 FQGNSA. V lost 3 bases, J lost 7 bases, and 15 bases lay in between. The CDR3 is made up of 14 amino acids. Regarding treatment: oral pan-JAK inhibitor, 5-10 mg twice daily. This clone occurred a few times. Its cognate antigen is unknown. The chain joins TRBV7-2 to TRBJ2-5, with D unresolved. The sample was CD4+ T cells sorted from blood, taken around week 31, from a patient treated with tofacitinib. The TCR originated in a human donor with alopecia areata. CDR3 sequence (DNA): TGTGCCAGCAGCTTCAGCGAGGCGAAGGGGACCCAGTACTTC. Translated, it gives CASSFSEAKGTQYF.